The 2 T cell receptor beta chains below were found in one sample sequenced in a study of blood T cell repertoires in COVID-19. The table came from immunoSEQ multiplex PCR; TCRdb's copy has only in-frame clones and leaves some out. The sample shows about 38,000 clones, about 90% of them seen only once. Sequenced material: peripheral blood. The source is a man between 60 and 75 years old with COVID-19, enrolled during active disease.

The rearrangement uses TRBV19 and TRBJ1-1, with 7 bases identical to TRBD1. The CDR3 spans 15 residues. The germline V gene encodes CDR1 LNHDA and CDR2 SQIVND (reference sequence). Trimming removed 5 bases from V and 8 bases from J; junction bases left unmatched: 14. For the CDR3, the DNA is TGTGCCAGTAGTCGGAAAGGACAGGTCGGCTTGGAAGCTTTCTTT. Translated, it gives CASSRKGQVGLEAFF.

V is TRBV28 and J is TRBJ1-6; 9 nucleotides match TRBD1. The CDR3 consists of 15 residues. J gave up 9 bases and V 6 bases, and 9 bases lay outside the gene matches. Germline loops: CDR1 MDHEN, CDR2 SYDVKM. Here the CDR3 DNA reads TGTGCCAGCAGAGAACAGGGACAGGGAAGTTCACCCCTCCACTTT. It is translated as CASREQGQGSSPLHF.